This T cell receptor beta chain stems from a study of cytomegalovirus exposure and HLA in healthy donors. This clone has only one observation. Antigen: not known. CDR1 SGHVS and CDR2 FQNEAQ come from the germline V gene. V lost 1 base and J lost 9, with 25 bases in between. There are 18 residues in the CDR3. Both 60 Vbeta primers and 13 Jbeta primers went into the PCR. The assay was immunoSEQ multiplex PCR, and TCRdb's table has in-frame clones only and misses some. The table shows about 180,000 clones, with roughly 88% occurring only once. Study-level results: In a later analysis, approximately 18,000 TCR beta sequences were associated with HLA alleles at 0.05 false discovery rate. CMV serostatus was the only immune exposure information that was available.

Sequenced: PBMCs. The sequence was collected from a boy aged 2-15 years in good health and CMV-seronegative. The chain couples TRBV7-8 to TRBJ2-1, with TRBD2 as a possible D gene (6 bases). This CDR3 is CASSLVMVTSVKSGEQFF. The CDR3 nucleotides are TGTGCCAGCAGCTTAGTGATGGTGACTAGTGTTAAGTCGGGTGAGCAGTTCTTC.